The subject of this entry is one T cell receptor beta chain. The data are from a study of blood T cell repertoires in COVID-19. Across the whole study: The analysed material was cDNA or gDNA that came from T cells, B-cell-depleted T cells, or PBMCs.

V trimming: 6 bases; J trimming: 4 bases; junction bases outside the gene matches: 5. CDR1 MNHEY and CDR2 SVGAGI come from the germline V gene. The CDR3 contains 15 residues. Authors' methods: Nucleated cell number was recorded as an estimate derived from reference gene primer amplification. Here immunoSEQ multiplex PCR was the method, and the copy in TCRdb shows in-frame clones only, minus some. V and J calls and clone size follow that table, whereas D and trimming were derived from the DNA. Found here are 120,000 to 150,000 clones, approximately 86% of them singletons; the top ten hold 1.5%. This chain joins TRBV6-5 and TRBJ2-3; 12 bases are shared with TRBD2. The clonotype comes from a woman aged 60-70 years with acute or convalescent COVID-19. The source material was peripheral blood. Here the CDR3 reads CASSSSGGAPDTQYF. The CDR3 nucleotides are TGTGCCAGCAGCTCTAGCGGGGGGGCCCCAGATACGCAGTATTTT.